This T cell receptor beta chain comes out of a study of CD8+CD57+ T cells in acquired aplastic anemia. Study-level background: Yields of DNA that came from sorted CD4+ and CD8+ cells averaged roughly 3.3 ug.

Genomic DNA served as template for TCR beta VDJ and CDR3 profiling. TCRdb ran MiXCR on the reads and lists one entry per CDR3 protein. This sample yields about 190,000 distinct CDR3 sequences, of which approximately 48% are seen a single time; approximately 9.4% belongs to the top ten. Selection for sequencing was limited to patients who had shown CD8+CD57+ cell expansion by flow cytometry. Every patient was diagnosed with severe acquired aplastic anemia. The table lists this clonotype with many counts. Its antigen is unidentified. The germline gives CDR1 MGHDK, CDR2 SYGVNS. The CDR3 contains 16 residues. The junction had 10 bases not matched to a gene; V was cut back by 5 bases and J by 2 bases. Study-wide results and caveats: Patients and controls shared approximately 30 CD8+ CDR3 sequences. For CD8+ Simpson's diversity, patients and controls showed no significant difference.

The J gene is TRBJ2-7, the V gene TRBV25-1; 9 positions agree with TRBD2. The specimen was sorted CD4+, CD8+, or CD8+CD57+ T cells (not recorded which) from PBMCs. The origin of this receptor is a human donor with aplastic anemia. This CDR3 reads CASSRLAGVAAYEQYF. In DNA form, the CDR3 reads TGTGCCAGCAGTAGGTTAGCGGGAGTGGCGGCCTACGAGCAGTACTTC.